The T cell receptor beta chain described here comes from a study of cytomegalovirus exposure and HLA in healthy donors. Study-wide results and limits: TCR beta V- and J-gene trimming was later associated with a missense DCLRE1C variant. In an earlier analysis, most TCR beta V segments were productive about 90% or about 30% of the time. Confirmation in vitro established that a few CMV-associated chains were specific for CMV antigens.

This PCR relied on a set of 60 Vbeta primers and 13 Jbeta primers. Libraries were prepared by immunoSEQ multiplex PCR; TCRdb keeps only in-frame clonotypes and omits some of them. This table holds around 89,000 clones, roughly 80% found once. The CDR3 has 13 residues. The V gene's germline CDR1 is SGHDN and CDR2 FVKESK. Comments on this clone: Its antigen is not identified. The junction differs from germline at one of its ends, possibly a read error.

J is TRBJ2-7 and V is TRBV14, with unresolved D. Sequencing input: PBMCs. This TCR was recovered from a girl aged 2-10 years in good health and CMV-seropositive. The CDR3 protein is CASSQGHYYEQYF. Written as DNA, the CDR3 is TGTGCCAGCAGTCAAGGGCACTACTACGAGCAGTACTTC. Supplemented by reference TRBV14 and TRBJ2-7, the full variable domain reads EAGVTQFPSHSVIEKGQTVTLRCDPISGHDNLYWYRRVMGKEIKFLLHFVKESKQDESGMPNNRFLAERTGGTYSTLKVQPAELEDSGVYFCASSQGHYYEQYFGPGTRLTVT.